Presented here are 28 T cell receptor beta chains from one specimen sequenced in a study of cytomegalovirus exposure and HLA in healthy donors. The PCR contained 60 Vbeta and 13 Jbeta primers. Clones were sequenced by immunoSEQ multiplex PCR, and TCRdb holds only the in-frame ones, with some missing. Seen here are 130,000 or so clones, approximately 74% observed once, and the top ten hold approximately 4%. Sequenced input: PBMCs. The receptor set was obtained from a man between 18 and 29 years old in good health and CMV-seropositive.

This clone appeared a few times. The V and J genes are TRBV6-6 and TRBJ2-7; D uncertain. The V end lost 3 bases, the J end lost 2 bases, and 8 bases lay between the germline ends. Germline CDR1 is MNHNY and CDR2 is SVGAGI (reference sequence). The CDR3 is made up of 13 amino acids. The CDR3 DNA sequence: TGTGCCAGCAGTTATCCCGAGACCTACGAGCAGTACTTC. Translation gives CASSYPETYEQYF.

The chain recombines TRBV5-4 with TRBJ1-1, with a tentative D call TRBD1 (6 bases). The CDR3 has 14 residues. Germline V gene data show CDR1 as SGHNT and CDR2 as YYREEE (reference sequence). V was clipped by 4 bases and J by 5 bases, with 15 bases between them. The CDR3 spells CASSEGGRDTEAFF. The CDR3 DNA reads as TGTGCCAGCAGCGAGGGGGGGCGAGATACTGAAGCTTTCTTT. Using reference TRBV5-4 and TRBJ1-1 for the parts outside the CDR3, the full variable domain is ETGVTQSPTHLIKTRGQQVTLRCSSQSGHNTVSWYQQALGQGPQFIFQYYREEENGRGNFPPRFSGLQFPNYSSELNVNALELDDSALYLCASSEGGRDTEAFFGQGTRLTVV.

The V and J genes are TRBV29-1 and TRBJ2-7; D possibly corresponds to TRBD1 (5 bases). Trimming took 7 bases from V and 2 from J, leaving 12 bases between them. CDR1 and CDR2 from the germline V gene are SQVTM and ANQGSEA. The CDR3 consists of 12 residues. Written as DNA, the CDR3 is TGCAGCGCCAACTCAGGGACCTACGAGCAGTACTTC. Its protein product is CSANSGTYEQYF.

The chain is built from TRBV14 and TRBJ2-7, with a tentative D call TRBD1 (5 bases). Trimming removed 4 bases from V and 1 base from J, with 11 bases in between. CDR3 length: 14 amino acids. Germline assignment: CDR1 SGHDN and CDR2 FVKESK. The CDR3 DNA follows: TGTGCCAGCAGCCGCCGCAGGGAATCCTACGAGCAGTACTTC. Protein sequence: CASSRRRESYEQYF.

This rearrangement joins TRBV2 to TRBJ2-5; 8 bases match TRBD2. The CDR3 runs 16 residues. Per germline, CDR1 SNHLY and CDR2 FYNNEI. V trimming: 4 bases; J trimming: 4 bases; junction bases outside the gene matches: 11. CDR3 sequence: CASSVGVGGARETQYF. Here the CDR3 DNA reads TGTGCCAGCAGTGTCGGTGTCGGGGGGGCCCGAGAGACCCAGTACTTC.

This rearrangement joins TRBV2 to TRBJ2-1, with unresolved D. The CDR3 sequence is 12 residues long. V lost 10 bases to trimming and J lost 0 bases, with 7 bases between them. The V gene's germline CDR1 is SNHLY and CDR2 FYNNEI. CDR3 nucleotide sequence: TGTGCCACCAGGTACTCCTACAATGAGCAGTTCTTC. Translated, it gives CATRYSYNEQFF.

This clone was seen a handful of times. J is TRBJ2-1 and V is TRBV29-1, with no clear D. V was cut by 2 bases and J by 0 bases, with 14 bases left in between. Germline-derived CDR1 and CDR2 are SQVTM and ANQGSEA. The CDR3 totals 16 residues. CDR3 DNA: TGCAGCGTTGAATGGCTCAGATCCGACTCCTACAATGAGCAGTTCTTC. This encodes CSVEWLRSDSYNEQFF.

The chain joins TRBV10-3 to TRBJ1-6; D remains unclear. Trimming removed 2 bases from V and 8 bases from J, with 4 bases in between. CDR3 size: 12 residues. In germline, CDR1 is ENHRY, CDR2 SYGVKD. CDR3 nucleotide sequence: TGTGCCATCAGTGAGCAGTATTCACCCCTCCACTTT. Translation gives CAISEQYSPLHF.

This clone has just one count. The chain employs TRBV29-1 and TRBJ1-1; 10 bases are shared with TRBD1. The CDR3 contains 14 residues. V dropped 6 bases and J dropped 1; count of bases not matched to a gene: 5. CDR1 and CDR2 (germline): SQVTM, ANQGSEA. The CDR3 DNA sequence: TGCAGCGTCCAAAGGGACAGGGGGAACACTGAAGCTTTCTTT. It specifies CSVQRDRGNTEAFF.

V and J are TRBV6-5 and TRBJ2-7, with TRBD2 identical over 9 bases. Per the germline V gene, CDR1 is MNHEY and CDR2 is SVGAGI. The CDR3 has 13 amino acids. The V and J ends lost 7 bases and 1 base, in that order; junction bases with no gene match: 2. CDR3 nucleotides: TGTGCCAGCATTAGCGGGAGTTCCTACGAGCAGTACTTC. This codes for CASISGSSYEQYF.

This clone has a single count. CDR3 residues: CASSFGRVAYEQYF. CDR3 nucleotide sequence: TGTGCCAGCAGTTTCGGCAGGGTGGCCTACGAGCAGTACTTC. The chain recombines TRBV28 with TRBJ2-7; D may be TRBD1 (5 bases). V lost 3 bases to trimming and J lost 2 bases, with 11 bases between them. Germline-derived CDR1 and CDR2 are MDHEN and SYDVKM. The CDR3 consists of 14 residues. The full variable domain, its missing parts supplied by reference TRBV28 and TRBJ2-7, is DVKVTQSSRYLVKRTGEKVFLECVQDMDHENMFWYRQDPGLGLRLIYFSYDVKMKEKGDIPEGYSVSREKKERFSLILESASTNQTSMYLCASSFGRVAYEQYFGPGTRLTVT.

The CDR3 DNA is TGTGCCAGCAGAGGGGACTCCCTGCGCAATGAGCAGTTCTTC. Its protein is CASRGDSLRNEQFF. The V gene is TRBV2, the J gene TRBJ2-1; D is possibly TRBD2 (6 bases). V was pared by 6 bases and J by 6 bases, with 15 bases between. This CDR3 contains 14 residues. Germline CDR1 reads SNHLY; CDR2 reads FYNNEI. Combining the CDR3 with reference TRBV2 and TRBJ2-1 gives the whole variable domain EPEVTQTPSHQVTQMGQEVILRCVPISNHLYFYWYRQILGQKVEFLVSFYNNEISEKSEIFDDQFSVERPDGSNFTLKIRSTKLEDSAMYFCASRGDSLRNEQFFGPGTRLTVL.

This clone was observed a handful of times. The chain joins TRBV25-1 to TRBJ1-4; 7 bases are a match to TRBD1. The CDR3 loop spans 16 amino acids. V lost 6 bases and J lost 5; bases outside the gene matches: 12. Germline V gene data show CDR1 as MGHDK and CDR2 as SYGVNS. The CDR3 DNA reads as TGTGCCAGCAGCCCTACCGCGACAGGGCTGAATGAAAAACTGTTTTTT. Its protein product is CASSPTATGLNEKLFF.

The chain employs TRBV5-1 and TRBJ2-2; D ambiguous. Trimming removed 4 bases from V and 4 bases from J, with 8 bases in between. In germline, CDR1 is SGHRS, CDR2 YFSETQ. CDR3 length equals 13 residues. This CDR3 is CASSPTGTGELFF. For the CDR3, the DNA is TGCGCCAGCAGCCCAACTGGCACCGGGGAGCTGTTTTTT.

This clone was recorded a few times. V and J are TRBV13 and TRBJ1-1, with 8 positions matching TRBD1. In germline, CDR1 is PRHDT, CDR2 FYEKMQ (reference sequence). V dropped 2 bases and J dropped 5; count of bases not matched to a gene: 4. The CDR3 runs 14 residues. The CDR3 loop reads CASSLQGARTEAFF. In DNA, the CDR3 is TGTGCCAGCAGCTTACAGGGGGCACGAACTGAAGCTTTCTTT. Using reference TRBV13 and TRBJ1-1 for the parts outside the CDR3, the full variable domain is AAGVIQSPRHLIKEKRETATLKCYPIPRHDTVYWYQQGPGQDPQFLISFYEKMQSDKGSIPDRFSAQQFSDYHSELNMSSLELGDSALYFCASSLQGARTEAFFGQGTRLTVV.

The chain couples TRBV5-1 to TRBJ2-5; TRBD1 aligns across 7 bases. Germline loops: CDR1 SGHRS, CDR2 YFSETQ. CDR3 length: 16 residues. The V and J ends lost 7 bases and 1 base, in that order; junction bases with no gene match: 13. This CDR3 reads CASAVSLGQIQETQYF. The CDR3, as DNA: TGCGCCAGCGCTGTTTCCCTGGGACAGATCCAAGAGACCCAGTACTTC.

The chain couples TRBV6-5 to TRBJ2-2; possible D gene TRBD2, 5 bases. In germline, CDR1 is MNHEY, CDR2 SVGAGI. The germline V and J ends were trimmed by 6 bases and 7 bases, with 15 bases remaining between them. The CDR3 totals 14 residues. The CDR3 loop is CASSRPRAYGELFF. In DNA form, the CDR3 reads TGTGCCAGCAGCCGCCCGAGGGCCTACGGGGAGCTGTTTTTT.

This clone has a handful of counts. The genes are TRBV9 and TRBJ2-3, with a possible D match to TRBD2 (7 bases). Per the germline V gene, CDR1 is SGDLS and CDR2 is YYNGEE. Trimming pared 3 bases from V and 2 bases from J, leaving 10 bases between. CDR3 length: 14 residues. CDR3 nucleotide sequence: TGTGCCAGCAGCGGAGGGGGGGCCACAGATACGCAGTATTTT. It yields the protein CASSGGGATDTQYF.

For the CDR3, the DNA is TGTGCCAGCAGCGCGGTCGGAGCGACCGAGCAGTACTTC. It codes for CASSAVGATEQYF. The chain employs TRBV9 and TRBJ2-7; no definite D call. V lost 3 bases and J lost 6, with 13 bases in between. Germline V gene sequence: CDR1 SGDLS, CDR2 YYNGEE. This CDR3 region has 13 residues.

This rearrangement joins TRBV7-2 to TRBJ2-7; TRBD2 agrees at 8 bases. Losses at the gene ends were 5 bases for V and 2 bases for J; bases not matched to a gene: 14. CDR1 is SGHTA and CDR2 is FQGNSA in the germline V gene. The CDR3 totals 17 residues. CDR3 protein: CASSPSGGRRHTYEQYF. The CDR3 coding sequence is TGTGCCAGCAGCCCTTCGGGGGGGAGGCGGCACACCTACGAGCAGTACTTC.

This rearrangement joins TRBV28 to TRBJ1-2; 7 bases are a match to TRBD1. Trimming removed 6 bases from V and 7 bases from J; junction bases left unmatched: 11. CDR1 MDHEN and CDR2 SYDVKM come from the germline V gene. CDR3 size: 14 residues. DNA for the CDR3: TGTGCCAGCAGGGAGTTCCGGGACAGCGGTGGCTACACCTTC. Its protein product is CASREFRDSGGYTF.

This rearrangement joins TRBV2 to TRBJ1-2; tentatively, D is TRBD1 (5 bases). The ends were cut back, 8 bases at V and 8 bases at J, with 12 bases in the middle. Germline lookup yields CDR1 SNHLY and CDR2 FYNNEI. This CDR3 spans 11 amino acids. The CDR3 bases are TGTGCCAGCCAGGGAATGCAAGGCTACACCTTC. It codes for CASQGMQGYTF.

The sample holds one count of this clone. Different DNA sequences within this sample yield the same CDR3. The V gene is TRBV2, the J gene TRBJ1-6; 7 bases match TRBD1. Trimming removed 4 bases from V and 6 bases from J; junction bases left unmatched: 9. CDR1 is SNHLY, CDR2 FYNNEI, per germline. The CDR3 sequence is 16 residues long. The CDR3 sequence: CASSGFGSGGNSPLHF. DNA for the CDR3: TGTGCCAGCAGTGGCTTCGGGTCAGGGGGTAATTCACCCCTCCACTTT.

The CDR3, as DNA: TGTGCCAGCAGCTTGGAGCGAACAACTGAAGCTTTCTTT. It translates to CASSLERTTEAFF. The chain uses TRBV5-4 and TRBJ1-1; no clear D. V was trimmed by 0 bases and J by 5 bases, leaving 8 bases between them. This CDR3 contains 13 residues. Germline CDR1 is SGHNT and CDR2 is YYREEE (reference sequence).

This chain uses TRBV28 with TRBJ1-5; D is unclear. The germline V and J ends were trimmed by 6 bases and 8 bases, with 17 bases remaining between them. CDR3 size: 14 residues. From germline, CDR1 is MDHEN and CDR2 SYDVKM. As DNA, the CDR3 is TGTGCCAGCAGCATTCCACTCGAAGATGAGCCCCAGCATTTT. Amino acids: CASSIPLEDEPQHF.

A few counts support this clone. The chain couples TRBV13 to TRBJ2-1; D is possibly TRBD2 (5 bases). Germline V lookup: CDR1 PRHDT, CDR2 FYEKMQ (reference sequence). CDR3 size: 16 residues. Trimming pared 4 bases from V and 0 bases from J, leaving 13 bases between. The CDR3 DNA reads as TGTGCCAGCAGCTCCAAAGCGGTTAGCTCCTACAATGAGCAGTTCTTC. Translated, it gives CASSSKAVSSYNEQFF.

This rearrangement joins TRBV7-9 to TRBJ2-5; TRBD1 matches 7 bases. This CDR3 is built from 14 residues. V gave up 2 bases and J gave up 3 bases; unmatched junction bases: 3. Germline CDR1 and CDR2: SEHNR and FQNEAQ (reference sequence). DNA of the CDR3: TGTGCCAGCAGCTTACACCAGGGGGAAGAGACCCAGTACTTC. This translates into CASSLHQGEETQYF. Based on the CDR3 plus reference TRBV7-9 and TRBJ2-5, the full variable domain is DTGVSQNPRHKITKRGQNVTFRCDPISEHNRLYWYRQTLGQGPEFLTYFQNEAQLEKSRLLSDRFSAERPKGSFSTLEIQRTEQGDSAMYLCASSLHQGEETQYFGPGTRLLVL.

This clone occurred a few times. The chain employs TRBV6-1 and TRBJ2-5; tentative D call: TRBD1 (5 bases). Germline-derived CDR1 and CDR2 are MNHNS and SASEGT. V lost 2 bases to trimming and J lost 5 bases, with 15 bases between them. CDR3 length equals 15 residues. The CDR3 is CASSEIGRGSETQYF. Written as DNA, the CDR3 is TGTGCCAGCAGTGAAATAGGAAGGGGTTCTGAGACCCAGTACTTC.